The present T cell receptor beta chain was sequenced within a study of T cell responses to AZD1222 COVID-19 vaccine. The method was immunoSEQ multiplex PCR; TCRdb's version includes in-frame clones alone and lacks a portion of them. Counted here are under 110,000 clones, 90% occurring once; the ten biggest clones make up 1.3%. The ends lost 3 bases at V and 6 bases at J; junction bases unmatched: 7. In germline, CDR1 is LNHDA, CDR2 SQIVND (reference sequence). The CDR3 is made up of 15 amino acids. As concerns this clone: Its antigen is still unknown.

Overall study findings and caveats: Females made up more of the donors, who were largely white British, and clonal diversity may have come out too low. Of spike-specific TCRs, nearly half reportedly target regions left unmutated in variants. The study found Spike-specific TCR breadth and depth rose after two AZD1222 doses. Only a handful of AZD1222 recipients were seropositive at baseline.

The source was peripheral blood, collected on day 0 of AZD1222 vaccination. The receptor was derived from an adult in good health. The V call is TRBV19, the J call TRBJ2-2; 7 nucleotides line up with TRBD1. The CDR3 here is CASSIMTGSPGELFF. The CDR3 DNA follows: TGTGCCAGTAGTATCATGACAGGGAGCCCCGGGGAGCTGTTTTTT.